This T cell receptor (beta chain) emerged from a study of blood T cells in healthy people across ages. Alongside a J-beta primer mix, a sample-barcoded 5' primer served in a second PCR lasting about 7 to 12 cycles. TCRdb itself ran the 5' RACE reads through MiXCR, one entry per CDR3 protein. The table records approximately 350,000 distinct CDR3 sequences, roughly half of them present only once. This sequence was found in a man aged 60-69 years in good health. Sequenced input: blood.

CDR3 in amino acids: CASRPGSAYNEQYF. The CDR3 nucleotides read TGTGCCAGCAGGCCGGGGTCTGCCTACAATGAGCAGTACTTC. The chain carries TRBV28 and TRBJ2-7, with a possible D match to TRBD2 (5 bases). CDR3 length: 14 residues. Per germline, CDR1 MDHEN and CDR2 SYDVKM. With 6 bases removed from V and 7 bases from J, the gap between germline ends came to 19 bases.